One and the same sample provided the 26 T cell receptor beta chains below, sequenced in a study of Ad26.COV2.S vaccination and SARS-CoV-2 variants. The method was immunoSEQ multiplex PCR; TCRdb's version includes in-frame clones alone and lacks a portion of them. The sample records approximately 300,000 clones, just over 85% being singletons. Indicated treatment: roughly 18 received Ad26.COV2.S at low or high dose, single or two shots; about 5 received placebo; per-sample allocation not given. Collection of the samples took place on day 63 after the first injection of vaccine or placebo. Sample: peripheral blood, taken in a trial of Ad26.COV2.S vaccine versus placebo. Receptors originate from a person aged 18 to 59 who received the Ad26.COV2.S COVID-19 vaccine or a placebo.

This chain uses TRBV30 with TRBJ1-6; D is perhaps TRBD1 (5 bases). The CDR3 totals 15 residues. Germline CDR1 reads GTSNPN; CDR2 reads SVGIG (reference sequence). V lost 0 bases to trimming and J lost 7 bases, with 13 bases between them. This CDR3 is CAWSVTRQGNSPLHF. In nucleotides, the CDR3 is TGTGCCTGGAGTGTAACCCGGCAGGGCAATTCACCCCTCCACTTT.

As for this clone: This sample includes further DNA sequences coding for the same CDR3. V usage is TRBV4-1 and J usage is TRBJ2-7; D call uncertain. CDR3 length: 13 amino acids. The V end lost 1 base, the J end lost 3 bases, and 7 bases lay between the germline ends. The germline gives CDR1 MGHRA, CDR2 YSYEKL. The CDR3 sequence is CASSQGTDYEQYF. In DNA, the CDR3 is TGCGCCAGCAGCCAAGGGACGGACTACGAGCAGTACTTC.

The rearrangement links TRBV18 to TRBJ1-2; D may be TRBD1 (5 bases). This CDR3 has 14 amino acids. V lost 3 bases, J lost 5 bases, and 13 bases lay in between. Germline V CDR1 and CDR2: KGHSH, LQKENI. CDR3 coding DNA: TGTGCCAGCTCACCCAGGCAGGGTTATTATGGCTACACCTTC. Its translation: CASSPRQGYYGYTF.

The genes are TRBV19 and TRBJ2-1, with unresolved D. The CDR3 covers 14 residues. V gave up 5 bases and J gave up 2 bases, with 10 bases separating them. Germline CDR1 LNHDA, CDR2 SQIVND (reference sequence). The CDR3 loop reads CASSQARTYNEQFF. The CDR3, as DNA: TGTGCCAGTAGTCAGGCTCGGACCTACAATGAGCAGTTCTTC.

The sample holds a few counts of this clone. The chain combines TRBV6-2 or TRBV6-3 with TRBJ1-5; D not resolved. The CDR3 covers 15 residues. Germline loops: CDR1 MNHEY, CDR2 SVGEGT. V was pared by 2 bases and J by 4 bases, with 12 bases between. The CDR3 protein is CASSYGGRRNQPQHF. Here the CDR3 DNA reads TGTGCCAGCAGTTACGGAGGACGTCGAAATCAGCCCCAGCATTTT.

The rearrangement uses TRBV11-1 and TRBJ2-7; tentatively, D is TRBD2 (5 bases). Between the trimmed V and J ends, which lost 5 bases and 3 bases, there was a span of 8 bases. Germline lookup yields CDR1 SGHAT and CDR2 FQDESV (reference sequence). CDR3 length: 12 residues. DNA of the CDR3: TGTGCCAGCAGCCGTGAGGGCTACGAGCAGTACTTC. This translates into CASSREGYEQYF.

This clone was seen a single time. CDR3 region: CASSSQGGYQPQHF. The CDR3 DNA is TGTGCCAGTAGTTCACAGGGTGGATATCAGCCCCAGCATTTT. The chain employs TRBV19 and TRBJ1-5; D possibly corresponds to TRBD1 (6 bases). There are 14 residues in the CDR3. Between the trimmed V and J ends, which lost 5 bases and 5 bases, there was a span of 13 bases. Germline loops: CDR1 LNHDA, CDR2 SQIVND (reference sequence).

V is TRBV27 and J is TRBJ1-1, with D maybe TRBD1 (6 bases). This CDR3 region has 22 residues. Trimming stripped 0 bases from V and 0 bases from J, with 29 bases between. Germline V lookup: CDR1 MNHEY, CDR2 SMNVEV (reference sequence). The CDR3 sequence is CASSLSISRGWNREELNTEAFF. The CDR3 coding sequence is TGTGCCAGCAGTTTATCGATAAGTAGGGGCTGGAACAGGGAAGAGTTGAACACTGAAGCTTTCTTT.

As for this clone: The final CDR3 position lacks the conserved phenylalanine or tryptophan, pointing to a likely read error. The chain employs TRBV7-2 and TRBJ1-2; maybe TRBD1 (6 bases). Per the germline V gene, CDR1 is SGHTA and CDR2 is FQGNSA. The CDR3 length is 16 residues. V was pared by 3 bases and J by 7 bases, with 21 bases between. The CDR3 loop is CASSFGAGGGGLGYTL. DNA for the CDR3: TGTGCCAGCAGCTTCGGGGCTGGCGGGGGCGGACTTGGCTACACCCTC.

This chain uses TRBV5-5 with TRBJ1-1; possible D gene TRBD1, 6 bases. The CDR3 has 14 residues. Germline CDR1 is SGHKS and CDR2 is YYEKEE (reference sequence). The germline V and J ends were trimmed by 5 bases and 1 base, with 12 bases remaining between them. CDR3: CASREGRGNTEAFF. The CDR3 DNA sequence: TGTGCCAGCAGAGAAGGCAGGGGGAACACTGAAGCTTTCTTT.

The V call is TRBV10-1, the J call TRBJ2-4; D perhaps matches TRBD2 (6 bases). Germline V gene data show CDR1 as WNHNN and CDR2 as SYGVQD (reference sequence). This CDR3 is 14 amino acids long. V lost 7 bases and J lost 9, with 19 bases in between. CDR3 protein: CASNRRGVIAIQYF. The CDR3 region has the DNA TGCGCCAGCAACCGCCGCGGGGTTATAGCCATTCAGTACTTC.

There are a few counts of this clone. J is TRBJ2-2 and V is TRBV4-3; the match to TRBD1 covers 11 bases. Per the germline V gene, CDR1 is LGHNA and CDR2 is YSLEER. The ends lost 4 bases at V and 4 bases at J; junction bases unmatched: 8. This CDR3 contains 17 residues. For the CDR3, the DNA is TGCGCCAGCAGCCCCCAGGCGGGACAGGGGGTCACCGGGGAGCTGTTTTTT. Translation: CASSPQAGQGVTGELFF.

This sequence joins TRBV10-3 and TRBJ1-5; TRBD1 might be the D (5 bases). The length of the CDR3 is 13 residues. Germline CDR1 reads ENHRY; CDR2 reads SYGVKD. With 7 bases removed from V and 8 bases from J, the gap between germline ends came to 15 bases. The CDR3 DNA is TGTGCCATCAAGGGGCCTGACGGGGAGCCCCAGCATTTT. Translation: CAIKGPDGEPQHF.

V is TRBV23-1 and J is TRBJ2-1; no firm D call. TRBV23-1 qualifies as an ORF whose function is uncertain. The ends were cut back, 4 bases at V and 3 bases at J, with 19 bases in the middle. The CDR3 length is 17 residues. This CDR3 reads CASSLQDGRRFYNEQFF. The CDR3 nucleotides read TGCGCCAGCAGTCTTCAGGACGGACGCCGATTCTACAATGAGCAGTTCTTC.

A few counts support this clone. The rearrangement links TRBV2 to TRBJ1-2; 7 nucleotides agree with TRBD1. The CDR3 is 13 residues long. CDR1 is SNHLY, CDR2 FYNNEI, per germline. Trimming removed 6 bases from V and 3 bases from J; junction bases left unmatched: 4. DNA of the CDR3: TGTGCCAGCAGCAGACAGGGATACTATGGCTACACCTTC. This gives the protein CASSRQGYYGYTF. The whole variable domain, remainder taken from reference TRBV2 and TRBJ1-2, is EPEVTQTPSHQVTQMGQEVILRCVPISNHLYFYWYRQILGQKVEFLVSFYNNEISEKSEIFDDQFSVERPDGSNFTLKIRSTKLEDSAMYFCASSRQGYYGYTFGSGTRLTVV.

The chain carries TRBV14 and TRBJ2-3, with unresolved D. CDR3 length equals 13 residues. Germline V gene data show CDR1 as SGHDN and CDR2 as FVKESK. V lost 4 bases and J lost 9, with 14 bases in between. This chain's CDR3 is CASSPGIRSTQYF. CDR3 sequence (DNA): TGTGCCAGCAGCCCTGGTATCAGGTCAACGCAGTATTTT. Full variable domain (missing parts from reference TRBV14 and TRBJ2-3): EAGVTQFPSHSVIEKGQTVTLRCDPISGHDNLYWYRRVMGKEIKFLLHFVKESKQDESGMPNNRFLAERTGGTYSTLKVQPAELEDSGVYFCASSPGIRSTQYFGPGTRLTVL.

As concerns this clone: Additional DNA sequences in this sample encode the identical CDR3. This chain links TRBV18 with TRBJ1-3, with TRBD1 as a possible D gene (5 bases). V was cut by 3 bases and J by 1 base, with 7 bases left in between. CDR3 length equals 14 residues. Germline CDR1 KGHSH, CDR2 LQKENI. The CDR3 reads CASSPAGSGNTIYF. The CDR3 nucleotides are TGTGCCAGCTCACCGGCAGGGTCTGGAAACACCATATATTTT.

V usage is TRBV21-1 and J usage is TRBJ2-2. TRBV21-1 is a documented pseudogene. This CDR3 is built from 14 residues. The CDR3 loop reads CASSRRGDTGELFF. In DNA form, the CDR3 reads TGTGCCAGCAGCAGGAGGGGGGACACCGGGGAGCTGTTTTTT.

This chain joins TRBV7-7 and TRBJ2-1; 9 bases map to TRBD2. Losses at the gene ends were 5 bases for V and 8 bases for J; bases not matched to a gene: 13. Germline V gene lookup returns CDR1 SSHAT and CDR2 FNYEAQ (reference sequence). The CDR3 is made up of 16 amino acids. CDR3 residues: CASSPQLGGGADEQFF. CDR3 coding DNA: TGTGCCAGCAGCCCCCAATTGGGCGGGGGGGCCGATGAGCAGTTCTTC.

This sequence joins TRBV30 and TRBJ2-2; 9 positions match TRBD1. Germline loops: CDR1 GTSNPN, CDR2 SVGIG (reference sequence). The CDR3 consists of 15 residues. After removal of 3 bases from V and 5 bases from J, the junction contained 7 bases not matched to a gene. Here the CDR3 DNA reads TGTGCCTGGAGGATACAGGGGGCGAGGACCGGGGAGCTGTTTTTT. Translation gives CAWRIQGARTGELFF.

The rearrangement links TRBV18 to TRBJ1-3; D gene unclear. The length of the CDR3 is 15 residues. Germline CDR1 is KGHSH and CDR2 is LQKENI. Trimming took off 2 bases at V and 2 bases at J, with 10 bases between the two ends. For the CDR3, the DNA is TGTGCCAGCTCACCAAAGCGCCAACCTGGAAACACCATATATTTT. This encodes CASSPKRQPGNTIYF.

The rearrangement uses TRBV6-5 and TRBJ1-6; no clear D. Germline CDR1 and CDR2: MNHEY and SVGAGI. CDR3 length: 13 residues. V lost 0 bases and J 14 bases, leaving 11 bases between the germline ends. The CDR3 protein is CASSYSSAATLHF. CDR3 sequence (DNA): TGTGCCAGCAGTTACTCGAGTGCAGCCACCCTCCACTTT.

Notes on this clone: Within the sample, other DNA sequences also encode this same CDR3. V usage is TRBV30 and J usage is TRBJ2-7, with D unresolved. V was clipped by 3 bases and J by 3 bases, with 6 bases between them. This CDR3 has 11 amino acids. Germline V gene lookup returns CDR1 GTSNPN and CDR2 SVGIG (reference sequence). CDR3 DNA sequence: TGTGCCTGGAGCAAAGGCTACGAGCAGTACTTC. This encodes CAWSKGYEQYF.

The V and J genes are TRBV2 and TRBJ1-2; D gene ambiguous. This CDR3 is built from 13 residues. V dropped 8 bases and J dropped 7 bases, with 17 bases sitting between them. Germline V gives CDR1 SNHLY, CDR2 FYNNEI. The CDR3, as DNA: TGTGCCAGCTTTTGGCAGGTTTCGGGTGGCTACACCTTC. It yields the protein CASFWQVSGGYTF. The whole variable domain, filled in from reference TRBV2 and TRBJ1-2, reads EPEVTQTPSHQVTQMGQEVILRCVPISNHLYFYWYRQILGQKVEFLVSFYNNEISEKSEIFDDQFSVERPDGSNFTLKIRSTKLEDSAMYFCASFWQVSGGYTFGSGTRLTVV.

The chain joins TRBV4-2 to TRBJ1-5; D is unresolved. The V and J ends lost 0 bases and 4 bases respectively, with 10 bases between them. Germline CDR1 is LGHNA and CDR2 is YNFKEQ. This CDR3 spans 15 amino acids. The CDR3 reads CASSQEPWVNQPQHF. DNA for the CDR3: TGTGCCAGCAGCCAAGAACCCTGGGTGAATCAGCCCCAGCATTTT.

Notes on this clone: Mismatch with germline at one junction end may stem from a read error. The V and J genes are TRBV7-7 and TRBJ2-3; D gene ambiguous. The CDR3 has 14 amino acids. CDR1 and CDR2 (germline): SSHAT, FNYEAQ (reference sequence). The CDR3: CASSPTLTQDTQYF. CDR3 nucleotide sequence: TGTGCTAGCAGTCCGACACTGACCCAAGATACGCAGTATTTT.